The next 5 T cell receptor beta chains were all read from a single sample in a study of blood T cells in healthy people across ages. For the second PCR, which ran for about 7 to 11 cycles, a sample-barcoded 5' primer and a J-beta primer mix were used. Each CDR3 protein is one row after TCRdb ran MiXCR on the 5' RACE reads. The sample has about 1 million distinct CDR3 sequences; 45% are singletons. Specimen: blood. Receptor source: a woman in her sixties or seventies in good health.

The DNA for the CDR3 is TGTGCCAGCAGCCCCGCTTGGGGGCAGGGGGAAAAGACCCAGTACTTC. It specifies CASSPAWGQGEKTQYF. This rearrangement joins TRBV9 to TRBJ2-5; TRBD1 agrees at 7 bases. The CDR3 runs 16 residues. Germline V gene lookup returns CDR1 SGDLS and CDR2 YYNGEE. J was trimmed by 6 bases and V by 4 bases; bases with no gene match: 15.

With respect to this clonotype: A read error may produce the germline difference seen at one junction end. This chain links TRBV10-3 with TRBJ2-3; 7 bases match TRBD2. The CDR3 sequence is 15 residues long. Looked up from germline, CDR1 is ENHRY and CDR2 is SYGVKD. The CDR3 DNA reads TGTGCCATCGCCCCTCTAGCGGCGGGCACAGAGACGCAGTATTTT. Its protein is CAIAPLAAGTETQYF.

This clonotype is a singleton in its sample. This chain connects TRBV24-1 to TRBJ2-3; D is ambiguous. V dropped 5 bases and J dropped 6 bases, with 5 bases sitting between them. The CDR3 covers 11 residues. CDR1 and CDR2 (germline): KGHDR, SFDVKD. The CDR3 nucleotides read TGTGCCACCAGTGTAATGGATACGCAGTATTTT. The encoded protein is CATSVMDTQYF.

This clonotype was seen many times. The CDR3 region is CSVEQGLETQYF. In nucleotides, the CDR3 is TGCAGCGTTGAGCAGGGGTTGGAGACCCAGTACTTC. This rearrangement joins TRBV29-1 to TRBJ2-5; a possible D gene is TRBD1 (6 bases). Trimming shortened V by 3 bases and J by 5 bases, and 10 bases separated the two germline ends. Germline loops: CDR1 SQVTM, CDR2 ANQGSEA. This CDR3 contains 12 residues.

The chain employs TRBV25-1 and TRBJ2-7, with 7 bases lining up with TRBD1. In germline, CDR1 is MGHDK, CDR2 SYGVNS. This CDR3 comprises 12 residues. The CDR3 region has the DNA TGTTCCAACCTCGACAGGGACTACGAGCAGTACTTC. This codes for CSNLDRDYEQYF.